Listed here is a single T cell receptor beta chain. Antigen unknown. This specimen belongs to a study of monozygotic twins with inflammatory bowel disease. General study points: TCRbeta inverse Simpson diversity was decreased in IBD patients versus healthy co-twins.

TCRdb reprocessed the 5' RACE reads, with one entry per CDR3 protein and no DNA. The listing contains 150,000 to 200,000 distinct CDR3 sequences. Per germline, CDR1 SGHRS and CDR2 YFSETQ. The CDR3 is 13 amino acids. Material: blood. V and J are TRBV5-1 and TRBJ1-5; TCRdb indicates TRBD1, and absent DNA this call remains unverified. This clonotype was sampled from a human donor with ulcerative colitis or Crohn's disease, or a healthy co-twin of an affected twin (not recorded which). CDR3 region: CASSFWGNQPQHF.